The clone carrying this T cell receptor (beta chain) has ten or more counts. The antigen is unknown. These data come from a study of T-cell memory formation after mild COVID-19. Points from the study as a whole: That cross-reactive memory joined was suggested by some responding clones appearing in pre-infection memory. From day 15 to 85, contracting clones were balanced between CD4 and CD8, whereas later expanders leaned toward CD4+. Chiefly within CM and EM were the contracting CD4+ clones; CD8+ ones were within EMRA.

TCRdb re-analysed the 5' RACE reads in MiXCR, keeping a single row per CDR3 protein. The sample lists over 300,000 distinct CDR3 sequences, 20% to 25% occurring once. This clonotype originated in a man younger than 30 who had mild COVID-19 (a few samples of this study predate the infection). Cell type and time point are not known. Sequencing input: PBMCs or a T cell subset sorted from them (not recorded which).

DNA for the CDR3: TGCGCCAGCAGCCACCATAGCGGGGGGGCCAGTTTGGGGCAGTTCTTC. This translates into CASSHHSGGASLGQFF. The chain is built from TRBV5-1 and TRBJ2-1, with 11 bases that match TRBD2. This CDR3 is built from 16 residues. V lost 4 bases to trimming and J lost 12 bases; unmatched junction nucleotides: 15. Per the germline V gene, CDR1 is SGHRS and CDR2 is YFSETQ.